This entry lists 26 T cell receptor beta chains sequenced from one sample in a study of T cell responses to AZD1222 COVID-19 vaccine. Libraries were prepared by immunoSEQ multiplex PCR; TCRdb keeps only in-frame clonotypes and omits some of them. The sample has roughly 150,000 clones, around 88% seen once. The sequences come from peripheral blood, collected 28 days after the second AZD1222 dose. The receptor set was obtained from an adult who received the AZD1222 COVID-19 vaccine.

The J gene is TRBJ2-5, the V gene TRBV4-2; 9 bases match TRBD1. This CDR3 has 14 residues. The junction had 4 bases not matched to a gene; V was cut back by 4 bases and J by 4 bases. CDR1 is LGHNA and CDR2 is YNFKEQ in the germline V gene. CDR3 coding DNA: TGTGCCAGCAGCCCGGGACAGGGCGTAGAGACCCAGTACTTC. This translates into CASSPGQGVETQYF.

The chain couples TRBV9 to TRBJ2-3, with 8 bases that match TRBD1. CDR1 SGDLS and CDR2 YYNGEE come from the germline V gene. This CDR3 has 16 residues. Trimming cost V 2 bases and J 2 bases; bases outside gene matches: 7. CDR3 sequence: CASSVTGTGYTDTQYF. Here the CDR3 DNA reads TGTGCCAGCAGCGTGACCGGGACAGGCTACACAGATACGCAGTATTTT.

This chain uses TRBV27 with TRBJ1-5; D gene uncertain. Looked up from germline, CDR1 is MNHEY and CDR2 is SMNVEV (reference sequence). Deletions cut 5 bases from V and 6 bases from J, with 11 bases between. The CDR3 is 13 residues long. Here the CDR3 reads CASSPFKGQPQHF. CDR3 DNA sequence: TGTGCCAGCAGTCCCTTTAAGGGTCAGCCCCAGCATTTT.

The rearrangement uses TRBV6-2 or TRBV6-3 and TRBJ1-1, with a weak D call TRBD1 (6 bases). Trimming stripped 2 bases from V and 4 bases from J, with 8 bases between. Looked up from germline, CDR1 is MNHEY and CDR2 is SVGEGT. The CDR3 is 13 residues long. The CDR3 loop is CASSYGGFTEAFF. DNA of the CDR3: TGTGCCAGCAGTTACGGGGGCTTCACTGAAGCTTTCTTT.

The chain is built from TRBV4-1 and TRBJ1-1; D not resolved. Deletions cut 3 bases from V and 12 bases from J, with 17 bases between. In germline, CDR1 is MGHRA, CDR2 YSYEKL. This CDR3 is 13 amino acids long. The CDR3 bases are TGCGCCAGCAGCCAGCTTCTAGGGTTTAAGTCTTTCTTT. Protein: CASSQLLGFKSFF.

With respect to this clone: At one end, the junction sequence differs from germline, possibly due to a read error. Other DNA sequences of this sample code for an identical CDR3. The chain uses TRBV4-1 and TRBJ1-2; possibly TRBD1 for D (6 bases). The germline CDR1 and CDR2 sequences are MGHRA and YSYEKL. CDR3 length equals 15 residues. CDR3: CASSQDEGQARGYTF. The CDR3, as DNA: TGTGCTAGCAGCCAAGATGAGGGACAAGCGAGGGGCTACACCTTC.

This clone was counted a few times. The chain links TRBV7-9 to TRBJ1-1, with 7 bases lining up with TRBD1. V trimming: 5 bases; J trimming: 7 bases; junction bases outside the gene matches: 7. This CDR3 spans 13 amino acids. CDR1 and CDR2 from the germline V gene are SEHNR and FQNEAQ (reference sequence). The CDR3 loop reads CASSTRGALEAFF. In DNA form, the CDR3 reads TGTGCCAGCAGCACCAGGGGGGCGCTTGAAGCTTTCTTT.

CDR3 bases: TGTGCCAGCAGCTTTGGACCGGGGCCCCAGCATTTT. Amino acids: CASSFGPGPQHF. The chain has TRBV5-6 and TRBJ1-5; D not certain. The CDR3 extends over 12 amino acids. V was pared by 2 bases and J by 9 bases, with 9 bases between. From germline, CDR1 is SGHDT and CDR2 YYEEEE.

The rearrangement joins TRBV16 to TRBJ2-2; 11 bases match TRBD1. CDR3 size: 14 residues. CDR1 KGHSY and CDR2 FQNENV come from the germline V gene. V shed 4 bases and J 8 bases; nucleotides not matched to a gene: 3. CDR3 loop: CASSPGQGAGELFF. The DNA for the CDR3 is TGTGCCAGCAGCCCCGGACAGGGGGCTGGGGAGCTGTTTTTT.

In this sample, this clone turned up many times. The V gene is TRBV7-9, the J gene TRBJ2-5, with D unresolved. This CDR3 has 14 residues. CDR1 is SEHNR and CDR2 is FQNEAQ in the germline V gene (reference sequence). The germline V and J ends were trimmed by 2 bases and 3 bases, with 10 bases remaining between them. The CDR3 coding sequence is TGTGCCAGCAGCTTATTTTCCGCTGAAGAGACCCAGTACTTC. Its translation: CASSLFSAEETQYF.

The CDR3 loop is CASSFSVRRQSSYNEQFF. The CDR3, as DNA: TGTGCCAGCAGCTTCTCAGTAAGACGGCAAAGCTCCTACAATGAGCAGTTCTTC. The V call is TRBV5-6, the J call TRBJ2-1, with no clear D. The CDR3 has 18 residues. Trimming pared 2 bases from V and 0 bases from J, leaving 18 bases between. Germline V CDR1 and CDR2: SGHDT, YYEEEE.

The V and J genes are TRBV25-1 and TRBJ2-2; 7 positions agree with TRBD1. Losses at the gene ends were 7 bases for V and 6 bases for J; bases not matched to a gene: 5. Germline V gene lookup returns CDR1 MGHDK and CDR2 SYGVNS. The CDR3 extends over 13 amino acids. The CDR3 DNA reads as TGTGCCAGCACGAGACAGGGTGCCGGGGAGCTGTTTTTT. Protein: CASTRQGAGELFF.

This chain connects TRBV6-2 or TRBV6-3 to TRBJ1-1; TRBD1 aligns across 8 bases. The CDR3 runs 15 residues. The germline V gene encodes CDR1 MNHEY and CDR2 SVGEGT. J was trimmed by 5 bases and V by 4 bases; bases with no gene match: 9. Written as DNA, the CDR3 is TGTGCCAGCAGTTGGGGCGGGACAGGTCAAACTGAAGCTTTCTTT. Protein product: CASSWGGTGQTEAFF.

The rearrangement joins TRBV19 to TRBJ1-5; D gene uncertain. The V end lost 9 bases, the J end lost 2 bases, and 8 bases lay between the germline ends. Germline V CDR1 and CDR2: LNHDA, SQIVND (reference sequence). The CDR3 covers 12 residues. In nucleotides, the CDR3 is TGTGCCAGCCGATATGGCAATCAGCCCCAGCATTTT. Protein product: CASRYGNQPQHF.

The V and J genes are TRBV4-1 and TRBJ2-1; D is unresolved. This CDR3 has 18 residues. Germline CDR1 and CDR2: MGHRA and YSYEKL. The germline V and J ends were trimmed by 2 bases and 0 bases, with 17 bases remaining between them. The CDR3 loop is CASSQNPLLESSYNEQFF. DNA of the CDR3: TGCGCCAGCAGCCAAAACCCCCTTCTCGAGAGCTCCTACAATGAGCAGTTCTTC.

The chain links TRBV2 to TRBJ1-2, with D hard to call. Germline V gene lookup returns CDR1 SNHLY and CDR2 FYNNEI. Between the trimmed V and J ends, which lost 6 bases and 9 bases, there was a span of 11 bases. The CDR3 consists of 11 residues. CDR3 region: CASSRTVSYTF. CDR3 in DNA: TGTGCCAGCAGCAGGACTGTGAGCTACACCTTC.

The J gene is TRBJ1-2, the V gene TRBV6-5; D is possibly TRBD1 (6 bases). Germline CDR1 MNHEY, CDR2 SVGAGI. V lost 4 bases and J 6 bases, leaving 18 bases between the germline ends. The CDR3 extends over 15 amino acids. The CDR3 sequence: CASSSYPGDLNGYTF. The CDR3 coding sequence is TGTGCCAGCAGTTCCTACCCAGGGGATCTTAATGGCTACACCTTC.

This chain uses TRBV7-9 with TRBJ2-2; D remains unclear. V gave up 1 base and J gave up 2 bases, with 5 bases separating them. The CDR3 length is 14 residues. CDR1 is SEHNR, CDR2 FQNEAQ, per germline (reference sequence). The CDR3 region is CASSLEINTGELFF. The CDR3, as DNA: TGTGCCAGCAGCTTAGAGATAAACACCGGGGAGCTGTTTTTT.

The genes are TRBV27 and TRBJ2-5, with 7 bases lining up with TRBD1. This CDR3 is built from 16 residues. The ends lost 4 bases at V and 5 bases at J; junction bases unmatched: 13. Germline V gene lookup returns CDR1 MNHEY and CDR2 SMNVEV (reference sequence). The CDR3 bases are TGTGCCAGCAGTTCAGAGGCAGGGGGACGGCACGAGACCCAGTACTTC. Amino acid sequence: CASSSEAGGRHETQYF.

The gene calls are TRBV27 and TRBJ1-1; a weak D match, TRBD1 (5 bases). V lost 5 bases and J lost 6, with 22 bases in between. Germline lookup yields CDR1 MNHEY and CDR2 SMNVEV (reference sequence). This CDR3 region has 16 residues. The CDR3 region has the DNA TGTGCCAGCAGTCCGTTATCTGGGGGGGTTCGGGCTGAAGCTTTCTTT. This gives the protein CASSPLSGGVRAEAFF.

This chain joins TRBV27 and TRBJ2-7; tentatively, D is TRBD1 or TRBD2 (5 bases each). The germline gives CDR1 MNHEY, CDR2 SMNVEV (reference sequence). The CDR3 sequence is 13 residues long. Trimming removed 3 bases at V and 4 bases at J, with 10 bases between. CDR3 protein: CASSFNEGYEQYF. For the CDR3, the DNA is TGTGCCAGCAGTTTCAATGAGGGGTACGAGCAGTACTTC.

The CDR3: CASRRGRTGMYEQYF. The CDR3 nucleotides read TGTGCCAGCAGACGAGGCAGGACAGGGATGTACGAGCAGTACTTC. The rearrangement links TRBV5-8 to TRBJ2-7; 8 bases map to TRBD1. The CDR3 covers 15 residues. With 5 bases clipped from V and 4 bases from J, the junction kept 11 bases outside the gene matches. Germline V gene data show CDR1 as SGHTS and CDR2 as YDEGEE.

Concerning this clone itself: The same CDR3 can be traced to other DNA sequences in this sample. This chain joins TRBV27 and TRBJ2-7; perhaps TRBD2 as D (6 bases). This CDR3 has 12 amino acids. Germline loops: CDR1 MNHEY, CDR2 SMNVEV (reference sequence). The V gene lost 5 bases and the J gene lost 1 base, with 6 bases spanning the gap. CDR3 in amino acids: CASSGTSYEQYF. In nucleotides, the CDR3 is TGTGCCAGCAGTGGGACTTCCTACGAGCAGTACTTC.

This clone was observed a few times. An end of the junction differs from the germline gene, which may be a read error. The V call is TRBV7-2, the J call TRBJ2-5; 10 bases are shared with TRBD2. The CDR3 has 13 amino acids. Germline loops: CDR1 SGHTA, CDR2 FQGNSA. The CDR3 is CASRSGGQGTQYF. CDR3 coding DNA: TGTGCCAGCCGTAGCGGGGGGCAAGGGACCCAGTACTTC.

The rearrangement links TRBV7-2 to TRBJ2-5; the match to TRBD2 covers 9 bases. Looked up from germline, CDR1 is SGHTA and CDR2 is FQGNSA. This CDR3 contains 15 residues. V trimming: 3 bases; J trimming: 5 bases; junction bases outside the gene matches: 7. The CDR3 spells CASSLRGGLWETQYF. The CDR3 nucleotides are TGTGCCAGCAGCTTGCGGGGGGGGCTTTGGGAGACCCAGTACTTC.

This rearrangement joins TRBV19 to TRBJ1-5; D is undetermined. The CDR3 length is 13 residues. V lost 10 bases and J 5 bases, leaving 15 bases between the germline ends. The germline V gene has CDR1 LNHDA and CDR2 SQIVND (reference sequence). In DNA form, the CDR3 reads TGTGCCACCGAAGGGTGGGGAGATCAGCCCCAGCATTTT. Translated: CATEGWGDQPQHF. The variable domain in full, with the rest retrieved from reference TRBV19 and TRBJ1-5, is DGGITQSPKYLFRKEGQNVTLSCEQNLNHDAMYWYRQDPGQGLRLIYYSQIVNDFQKGDIAEGYSVSREKKESFPLTVTSAQKNPTAFYLCATEGWGDQPQHFGDGTRLSIL.